The 3 T cell receptor beta chains given below trace back to one sample, sequenced in a study of shared clonotypes between healthy human individuals. Data came from immunoSEQ multiplex PCR; TCRdb stores just in-frame clones and leaves some out. The repertoire includes about 980,000 clones, over 60% of them detected once, and 1.5% sits in the top ten. The source material was memory CD4+ T cells sorted from blood. The subset denotes: CD45RA-negative fraction. Receptors were obtained from a man in his late teens or twenties in good health.

The chain recombines TRBV2 with TRBJ2-7; D unresolved. Germline loops: CDR1 SNHLY, CDR2 FYNNEI. V lost 7 bases and J lost 2, with 12 bases in between. The CDR3 loop spans 13 amino acids. The CDR3 spells CASKGDTTYEQYF. In nucleotides, the CDR3 is TGTGCCAGCAAGGGCGACACCACCTACGAGCAGTACTTC.

The CDR3 here is CASSTEGRAGYGYTF. CDR3 bases: TGTGCCAGCAGCACCGAAGGGAGGGCGGGCTATGGCTACACCTTC. V is TRBV5-6 and J is TRBJ1-2; D is undetermined. CDR1 and CDR2 from the germline V gene are SGHDT and YYEEEE. The CDR3 is made up of 15 amino acids. V was shortened by 4 bases and J by 4 bases, with 17 bases between the two germline ends.

V and J are TRBV7-2 and TRBJ2-3, with unresolved D. Germline V gene data show CDR1 as SGHTA and CDR2 as FQGNSA. CDR3 length equals 12 residues. V dropped 6 bases and J dropped 2 bases, with 6 bases sitting between them. This CDR3 reads CASRTLTDTQYF. DNA of the CDR3: TGTGCCAGCAGGACACTCACAGATACGCAGTATTTT.